The 9 T cell receptor beta chains listed next were all sequenced from one sample in a study of control samples from healthy donors and cancer patients. Sequencing used immunoSEQ multiplex PCR; TCRdb keeps in-frame clones, though not all of them. The profile shows 100,000 to 150,000 clones, 80% to 90% of them singletons. Sample: blood. These TCRs come from a man aged 25-45 years in good health.

This sequence joins TRBV27 and TRBJ1-2, with no clear D. Germline V gene lookup returns CDR1 MNHEY and CDR2 SMNVEV (reference sequence). The CDR3 is 14 residues long. V lost 4 bases and J lost 0, with 9 bases in between. The CDR3 sequence is CASSSGGANYGYTF. The CDR3 nucleotides are TGTGCCAGCAGTTCGGGTGGGGCTAACTATGGCTACACCTTC.

This clone has at least ten counts. The rearrangement uses TRBV2 and TRBJ1-1; no firm D call. The CDR3 runs to 14 residues. V lost 6 bases to trimming and J lost 7 bases, with 18 bases between them. Germline V gene lookup returns CDR1 SNHLY and CDR2 FYNNEI. CDR3 in amino acids: CASREDGNRIEAFF. Here the CDR3 DNA reads TGTGCCAGCAGAGAGGACGGAAACCGGATTGAAGCTTTCTTT.

The rearrangement joins TRBV7-2 to TRBJ1-2; D gene ambiguous. The CDR3 extends over 16 amino acids. Germline V gives CDR1 SGHTA, CDR2 FQGNSA. Trimming pared 1 base from V and 4 bases from J, leaving 16 bases between. CDR3: CASSLVKGIPRYGYTF. The CDR3 DNA sequence: TGTGCCAGCAGCTTAGTTAAAGGGATTCCCCGCTATGGCTACACCTTC.

V is TRBV5-1 and J is TRBJ1-4; tentative D call: TRBD1 (5 bases). Germline-derived CDR1 and CDR2 are SGHRS and YFSETQ. The V end was cut by 2 bases, the J end by 3 bases, with 20 bases between. The CDR3 extends over 18 amino acids. The CDR3 spells CASSFAPGRPTANEKLFF. The CDR3 bases are TGCGCCAGCAGCTTCGCCCCGGGACGGCCCACGGCTAATGAAAAACTGTTTTTT. Complete variable domain (other parts from reference TRBV5-1 and TRBJ1-4): KAGVTQTPRYLIKTRGQQVTLSCSPISGHRSVSWYQQTPGQGLQFLFEYFSETQRNKGNFPGRFSGRQFSNSRSEMNVSTLELGDSALYLCASSFAPGRPTANEKLFFGSGTQLSVL.

This sequence joins TRBV4-1 and TRBJ1-2, with 9 bases that match TRBD1. The germline V gene has CDR1 MGHRA and CDR2 YSYEKL. The J segment lost 4 bases and the V segment lost 2 bases, leaving 8 bases of the junction unmatched. The CDR3 sequence is 16 residues long. In DNA, the CDR3 is TGCGCCAGCAGCCAACCCCCGGGACAGGGAGGCTATGGCTACACCTTC. Its translation is CASSQPPGQGGYGYTF.

The chain couples TRBV10-3 to TRBJ1-2; D gene unclear. CDR3 length: 10 residues. Looked up from germline, CDR1 is ENHRY and CDR2 is SYGVKD. The CDR3 here is CAAGGYGYTF. The DNA for the CDR3 is TGTGCTGCGGGTGGCTATGGCTACACCTTC.

CDR3 nucleotide sequence: TGTGCCAGCAGCTTGACAGGGAATTCACCCCTCCACTTT. Translating it yields CASSLTGNSPLHF. The V gene is TRBV5-8, the J gene TRBJ1-6; a possible D gene is TRBD1 (6 bases). The CDR3 has 13 amino acids. V lost 1 base to trimming and J lost 7 bases, with 6 bases between them. Germline V CDR1 and CDR2: SGHTS, YDEGEE.

V is TRBV25-1 and J is TRBJ1-3; 8 positions agree with TRBD1. The CDR3 loop spans 15 amino acids. The germline V gene encodes CDR1 MGHDK and CDR2 SYGVNS. V lost 3 bases and J lost 2; bases outside the gene matches: 3. CDR3 in amino acids: CASSDEQGAGNTIYF. The CDR3 region has the DNA TGTGCCAGCAGTGATGAACAGGGGGCTGGAAACACCATATATTTT.

This clone has only one observation. The chain carries TRBV7-2 and TRBJ1-5, with TRBD1 matching 10 bases. Trimming took 10 bases from V and 2 from J; bases not matched to a gene: 5. This CDR3 is 14 amino acids long. The germline gives CDR1 SGHTA, CDR2 FQGNSA. CDR3 loop: CANPGQGCNQPQHF. The CDR3 nucleotides read TGTGCCAACCCGGGACAGGGGTGCAATCAGCCCCAGCATTTT.